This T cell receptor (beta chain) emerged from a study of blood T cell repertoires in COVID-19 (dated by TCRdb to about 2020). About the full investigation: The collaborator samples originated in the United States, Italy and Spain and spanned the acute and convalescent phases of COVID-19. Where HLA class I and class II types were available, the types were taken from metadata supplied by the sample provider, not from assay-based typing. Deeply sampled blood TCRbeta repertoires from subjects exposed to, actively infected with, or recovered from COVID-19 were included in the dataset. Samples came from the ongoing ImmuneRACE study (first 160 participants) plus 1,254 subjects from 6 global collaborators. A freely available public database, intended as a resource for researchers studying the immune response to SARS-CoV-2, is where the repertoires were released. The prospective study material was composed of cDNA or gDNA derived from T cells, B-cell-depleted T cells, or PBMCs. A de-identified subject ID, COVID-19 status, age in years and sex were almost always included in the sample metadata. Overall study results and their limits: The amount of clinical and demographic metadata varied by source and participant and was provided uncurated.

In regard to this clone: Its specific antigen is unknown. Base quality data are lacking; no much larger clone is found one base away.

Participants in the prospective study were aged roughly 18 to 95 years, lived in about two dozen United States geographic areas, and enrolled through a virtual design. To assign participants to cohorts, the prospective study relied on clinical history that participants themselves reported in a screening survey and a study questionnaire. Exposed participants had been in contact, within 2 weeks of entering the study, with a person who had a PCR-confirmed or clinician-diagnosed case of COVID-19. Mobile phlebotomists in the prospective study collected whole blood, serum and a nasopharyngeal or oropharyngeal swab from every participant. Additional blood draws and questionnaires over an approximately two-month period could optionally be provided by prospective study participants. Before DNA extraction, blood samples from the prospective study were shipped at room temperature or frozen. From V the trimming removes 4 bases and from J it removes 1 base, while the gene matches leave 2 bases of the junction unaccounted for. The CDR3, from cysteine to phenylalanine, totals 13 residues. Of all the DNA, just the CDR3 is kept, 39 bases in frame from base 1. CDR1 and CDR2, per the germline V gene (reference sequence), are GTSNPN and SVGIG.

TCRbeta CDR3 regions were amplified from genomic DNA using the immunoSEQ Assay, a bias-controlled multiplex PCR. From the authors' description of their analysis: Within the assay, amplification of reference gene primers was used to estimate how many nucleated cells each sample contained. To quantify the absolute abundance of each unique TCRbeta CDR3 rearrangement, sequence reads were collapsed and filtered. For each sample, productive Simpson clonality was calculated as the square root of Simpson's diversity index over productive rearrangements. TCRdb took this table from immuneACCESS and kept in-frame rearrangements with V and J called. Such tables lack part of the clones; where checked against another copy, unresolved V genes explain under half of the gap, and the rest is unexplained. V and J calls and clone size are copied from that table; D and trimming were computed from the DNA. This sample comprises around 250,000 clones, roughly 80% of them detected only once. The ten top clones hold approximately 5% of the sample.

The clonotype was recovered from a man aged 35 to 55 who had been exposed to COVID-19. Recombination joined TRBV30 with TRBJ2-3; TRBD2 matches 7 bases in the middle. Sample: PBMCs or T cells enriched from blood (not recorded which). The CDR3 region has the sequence CAWTTSGTDTQYF. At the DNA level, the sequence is TGTGCCTGGACTACTAGCGGCACAGATACGCAGTATTTT.